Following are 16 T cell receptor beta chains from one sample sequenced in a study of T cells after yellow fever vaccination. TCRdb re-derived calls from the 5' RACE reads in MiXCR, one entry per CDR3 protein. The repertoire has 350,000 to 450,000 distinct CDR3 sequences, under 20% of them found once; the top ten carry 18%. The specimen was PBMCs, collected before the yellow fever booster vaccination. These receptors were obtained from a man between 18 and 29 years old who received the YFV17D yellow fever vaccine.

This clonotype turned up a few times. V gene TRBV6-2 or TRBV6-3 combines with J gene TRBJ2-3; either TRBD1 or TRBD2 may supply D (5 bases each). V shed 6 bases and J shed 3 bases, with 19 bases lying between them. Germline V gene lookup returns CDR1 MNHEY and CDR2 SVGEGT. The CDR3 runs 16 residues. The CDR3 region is CASSPAPGARTDTQYF. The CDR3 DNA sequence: TGTGCCAGCAGCCCTGCCCCCGGGGCGCGGACAGATACGCAGTATTTT.

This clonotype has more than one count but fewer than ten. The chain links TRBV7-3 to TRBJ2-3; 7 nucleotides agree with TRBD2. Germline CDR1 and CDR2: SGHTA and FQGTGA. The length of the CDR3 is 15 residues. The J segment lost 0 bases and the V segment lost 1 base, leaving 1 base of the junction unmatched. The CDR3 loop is CASSLRRGSTDTQYF. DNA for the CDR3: TGTGCCAGCAGCTTAAGGCGGGGGAGCACAGATACGCAGTATTTT. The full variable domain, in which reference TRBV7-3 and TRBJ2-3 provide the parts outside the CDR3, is GAGVSQTPSNKVTEKGKYVELRCDPISGHTALYWYRQSLGQGPEFLIYFQGTGAADDSGLPNDRFFAVRPEGSVSTLKIQRTERGDSAVYLCASSLRRGSTDTQYFGPGTRLTVL.

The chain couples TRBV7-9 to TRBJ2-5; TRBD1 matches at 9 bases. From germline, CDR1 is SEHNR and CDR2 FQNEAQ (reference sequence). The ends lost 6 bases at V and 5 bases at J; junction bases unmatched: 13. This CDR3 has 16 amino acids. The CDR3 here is CASRMTGTGSGETQYF. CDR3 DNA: TGTGCCAGCAGAATGACCGGGACAGGGTCTGGGGAGACCCAGTACTTC.

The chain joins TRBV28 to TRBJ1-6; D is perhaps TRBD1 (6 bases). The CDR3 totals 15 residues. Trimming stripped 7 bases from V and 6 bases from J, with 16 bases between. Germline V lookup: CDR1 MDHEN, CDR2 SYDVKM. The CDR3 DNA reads TGTGCCAGCAAGAGGAGGGACAAACCTAATTCACCCCTCCACTTT. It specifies CASKRRDKPNSPLHF. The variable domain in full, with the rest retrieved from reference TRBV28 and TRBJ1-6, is DVKVTQSSRYLVKRTGEKVFLECVQDMDHENMFWYRQDPGLGLRLIYFSYDVKMKEKGDIPEGYSVSREKKERFSLILESASTNQTSMYLCASKRRDKPNSPLHFGNGTRLTVT.

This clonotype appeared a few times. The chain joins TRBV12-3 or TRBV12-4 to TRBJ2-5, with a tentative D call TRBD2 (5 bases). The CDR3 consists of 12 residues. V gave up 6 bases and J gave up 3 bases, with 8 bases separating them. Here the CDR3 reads CASRKEEETQYF. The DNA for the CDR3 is TGTGCCAGCAGGAAGGAGGAAGAGACCCAGTACTTC.

CDR3 region: CASSEATTEANYGYTF. The CDR3 nucleotides are TGTGCCAGCAGCGAGGCCACTACTGAAGCTAACTATGGCTACACCTTC. The V call is TRBV7-9, the J call TRBJ1-2; D not certain. Germline V gives CDR1 SEHNR, CDR2 FQNEAQ (reference sequence). This CDR3 has 16 residues. V lost 5 bases and J lost 0, with 16 bases in between. The full variable domain, completed using reference TRBV7-9 and TRBJ1-2, is DTGVSQNPRHKITKRGQNVTFRCDPISEHNRLYWYRQTLGQGPEFLTYFQNEAQLEKSRLLSDRFSAERPKGSFSTLEIQRTEQGDSAMYLCASSEATTEANYGYTFGSGTRLTVV.

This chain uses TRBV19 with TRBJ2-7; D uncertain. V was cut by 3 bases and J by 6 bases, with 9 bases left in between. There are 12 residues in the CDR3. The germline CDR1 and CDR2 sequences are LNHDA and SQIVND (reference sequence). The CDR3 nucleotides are TGTGCCAGTAGTATCATTGGGCTCGAGCAGTACTTC. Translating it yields CASSIIGLEQYF.

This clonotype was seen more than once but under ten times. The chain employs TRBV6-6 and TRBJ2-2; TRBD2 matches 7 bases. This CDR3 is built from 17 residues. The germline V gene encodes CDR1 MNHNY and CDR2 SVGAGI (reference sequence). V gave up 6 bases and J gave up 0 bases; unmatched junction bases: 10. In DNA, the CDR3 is TGTGCCAGCAGGACTCCGCGGGGAGGGGCGAACACCGGGGAGCTGTTTTTT. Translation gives CASRTPRGGANTGELFF.

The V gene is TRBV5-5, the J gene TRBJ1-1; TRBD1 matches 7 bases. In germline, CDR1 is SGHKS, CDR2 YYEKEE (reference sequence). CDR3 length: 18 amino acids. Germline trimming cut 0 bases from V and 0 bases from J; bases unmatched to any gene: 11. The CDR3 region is CASSLVPTGFLMNTEAFF. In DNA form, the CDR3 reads TGTGCCAGCAGCTTGGTTCCGACAGGGTTCCTGATGAACACTGAAGCTTTCTTT.

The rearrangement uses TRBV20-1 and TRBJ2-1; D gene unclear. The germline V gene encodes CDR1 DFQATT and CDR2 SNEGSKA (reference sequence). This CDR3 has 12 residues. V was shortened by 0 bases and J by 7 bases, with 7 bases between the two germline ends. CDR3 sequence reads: CSARDKGNEQFF. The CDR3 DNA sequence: TGCAGTGCTAGAGATAAAGGAAATGAGCAGTTCTTC.

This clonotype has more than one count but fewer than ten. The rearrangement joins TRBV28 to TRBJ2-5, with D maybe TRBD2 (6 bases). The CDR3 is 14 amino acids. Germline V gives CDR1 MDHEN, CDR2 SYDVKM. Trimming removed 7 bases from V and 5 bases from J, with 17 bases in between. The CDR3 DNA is TGTGCCAGCACCCTCCTCGGACTATCGGAGACCCAGTACTTC. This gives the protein CASTLLGLSETQYF.

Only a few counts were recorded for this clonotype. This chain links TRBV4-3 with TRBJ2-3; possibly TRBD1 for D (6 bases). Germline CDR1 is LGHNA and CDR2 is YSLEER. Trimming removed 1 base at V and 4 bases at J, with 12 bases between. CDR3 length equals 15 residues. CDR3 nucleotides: TGCGCCAGCAGCCAAGGGACAGTACTTCCAGATACGCAGTATTTT. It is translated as CASSQGTVLPDTQYF.

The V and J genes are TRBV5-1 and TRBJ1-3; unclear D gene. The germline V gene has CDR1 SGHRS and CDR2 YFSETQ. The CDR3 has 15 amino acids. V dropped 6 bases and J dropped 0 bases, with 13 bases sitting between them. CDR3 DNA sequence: TGCGCCAGCAATGACGGCGCCAACTCTGGAAACACCATATATTTT. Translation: CASNDGANSGNTIYF.

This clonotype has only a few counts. Written as DNA, the CDR3 is TGTGCCACCAGCGGAATAGCCTACGAGCAGTACTTC. Translated: CATSGIAYEQYF. The chain uses TRBV15 and TRBJ2-7; D unresolved. The CDR3 runs 12 residues. V lost 5 bases and J lost 2, with 7 bases in between. Per germline, CDR1 LNHNV and CDR2 YYDKDF (reference sequence).

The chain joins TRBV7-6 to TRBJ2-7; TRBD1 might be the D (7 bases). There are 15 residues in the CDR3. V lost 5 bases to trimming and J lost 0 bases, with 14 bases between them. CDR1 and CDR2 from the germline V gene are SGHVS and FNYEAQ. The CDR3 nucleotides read TGTGCCAGCAGCCCAGGGGGGTCCCTCTCCTACGAGCAGTACGTC. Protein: CASSPGGSLSYEQYV.

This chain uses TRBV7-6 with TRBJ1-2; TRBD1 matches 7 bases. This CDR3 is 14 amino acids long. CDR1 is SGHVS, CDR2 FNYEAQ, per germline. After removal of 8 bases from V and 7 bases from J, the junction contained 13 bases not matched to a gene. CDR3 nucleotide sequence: TGTGCCAGCGGGACGGGAGGGGGCTATCGTGGCTACACCTTC. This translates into CASGTGGGYRGYTF.